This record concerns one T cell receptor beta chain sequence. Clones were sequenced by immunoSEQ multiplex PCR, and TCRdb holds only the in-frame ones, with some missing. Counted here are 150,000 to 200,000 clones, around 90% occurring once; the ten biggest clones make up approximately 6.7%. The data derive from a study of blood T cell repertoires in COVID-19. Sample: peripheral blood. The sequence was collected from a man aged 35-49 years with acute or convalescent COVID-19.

The CDR3 coding sequence is TGTGCCAGCAGCAACTCAAGGGTTGGGGCCACTGAAGCTTTCTTT. Encoded protein: CASSNSRVGATEAFF. The chain uses TRBV5-8 and TRBJ1-1, with D possibly being TRBD1 (5 bases). The CDR3 is 15 residues long. Between the trimmed V and J ends, which lost 4 bases and 4 bases, there was a span of 17 bases. The germline V gene has CDR1 SGHTS and CDR2 YDEGEE.